This T cell receptor (beta chain) was found in a study of blood T cell repertoires in COVID-19. CDR3 length: 11 residues. V was shortened by 1 base and J by 14 bases, with 8 bases between the two germline ends. From germline, CDR1 is SGHTA and CDR2 FQGNSA. Enrolled through a virtual design, the participants were between roughly 18 and 90 years of age and came from 24 US areas. This table comes from immunoSEQ multiplex PCR, and its TCRdb copy is limited to in-frame clones, with some not included. The sample yields 240,000 or so clones, approximately 90% seen once. What was sequenced was PBMCs or T cells enriched from blood (not recorded which). The clonotype originates from a man aged 40-49 years who had recovered from COVID-19. This chain joins TRBV7-2 and TRBJ1-4; TRBD1 is a possible D gene (5 bases). The CDR3 nucleotides are TGTGCCAGCAGCTTAGGACAGCCTCTGTTTTTT. Its translation is CASSLGQPLFF.